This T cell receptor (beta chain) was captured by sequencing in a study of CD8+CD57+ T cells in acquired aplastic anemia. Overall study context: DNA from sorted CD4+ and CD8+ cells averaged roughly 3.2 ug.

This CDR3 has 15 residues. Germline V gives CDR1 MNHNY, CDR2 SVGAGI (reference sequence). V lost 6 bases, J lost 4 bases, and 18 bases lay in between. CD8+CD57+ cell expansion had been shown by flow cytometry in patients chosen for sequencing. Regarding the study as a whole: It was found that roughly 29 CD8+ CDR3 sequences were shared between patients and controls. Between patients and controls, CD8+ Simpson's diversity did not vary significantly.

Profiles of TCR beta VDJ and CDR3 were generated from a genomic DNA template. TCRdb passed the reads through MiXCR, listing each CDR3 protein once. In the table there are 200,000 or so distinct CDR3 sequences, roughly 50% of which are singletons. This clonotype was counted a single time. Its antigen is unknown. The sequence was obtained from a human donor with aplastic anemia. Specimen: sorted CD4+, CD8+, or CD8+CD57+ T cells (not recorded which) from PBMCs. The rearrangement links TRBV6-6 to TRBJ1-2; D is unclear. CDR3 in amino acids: CASRKRGRNFYGYTF. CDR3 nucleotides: TGTGCCAGCAGAAAACGAGGACGGAACTTCTATGGCTACACCTTC.